The 14 T cell receptor beta chains in this list originate from one sample, sequenced in a study of cytomegalovirus exposure and HLA in healthy donors. The primer mix had 60 Vbeta and 13 Jbeta primers. Profiled with immunoSEQ multiplex PCR; TCRdb holds only in-frame clones, not every one. The sample holds some 210,000 clones; roughly 80% are singletons and the top ten take 2.1%. Material for sequencing was PBMCs. These receptors came from a woman younger than 45 in good health and CMV-seropositive.

J is TRBJ2-5 and V is TRBV5-4; TRBD1 agrees at 8 bases. V shed 0 bases and J 5 bases; nucleotides not matched to a gene: 3. CDR1 is SGHNT, CDR2 YYREEE, per germline (reference sequence). The CDR3 length is 14 residues. The DNA of the CDR3 is TGTGCCAGCAGCTTGGAGTGGGACAGGGAGACCCAGTACTTC. It is translated as CASSLEWDRETQYF.

The rearrangement joins TRBV7-6 to TRBJ2-7; 8 bases are shared with TRBD2. V was pared by 5 bases and J by 7 bases, with 22 bases of the junction left unmatched. Per the germline V gene, CDR1 is SGHVS and CDR2 is FNYEAQ. This CDR3 spans 18 amino acids. For the CDR3, the DNA is TGTGCCAGCAGCCCTGATATCCCATTCGGGGGGGCGAGCGTGGAGCAGTACTTC. Protein sequence: CASSPDIPFGGASVEQYF.

This rearrangement joins TRBV7-6 to TRBJ1-1; a weak D match, TRBD1 (6 bases). The germline gives CDR1 SGHVS, CDR2 FNYEAQ. The CDR3 runs to 13 residues. The V and J ends lost 0 bases and 8 bases respectively, with 10 bases between them. The CDR3 DNA is TGTGCCAGCAGCTTAGCGTACAGGGAGGAAGCTTTCTTT. This sequence encodes CASSLAYREEAFF.

The chain recombines TRBV28 with TRBJ1-1; perhaps TRBD1 as D (5 bases). Germline assignment: CDR1 MDHEN and CDR2 SYDVKM. The length of the CDR3 is 13 residues. V dropped 4 bases and J dropped 4 bases, with 10 bases sitting between them. The CDR3 DNA is TGTGCCAGCAGTTCTCAGGGTTCCACTGAAGCTTTCTTT. Amino acid sequence: CASSSQGSTEAFF.

V gene TRBV5-1 combines with J gene TRBJ1-5; 9 nucleotides align to TRBD1. Unmatched junction bases numbered 11, after V lost 7 bases and J lost 0 bases. CDR1 and CDR2 (germline): SGHRS, YFSETQ. This CDR3 contains 17 residues. CDR3 loop: CASLIRDRDYSNQPQHF. CDR3 nucleotides: TGCGCCAGCCTCATCCGGGACAGGGATTATAGCAATCAGCCCCAGCATTTT.

The CDR3 here is CASSLRGTQAHREQFF. For the CDR3, the DNA is TGTGCCAGCAGCTTAAGGGGCACGCAAGCCCATCGTGAGCAGTTCTTC. The chain has TRBV7-9 and TRBJ2-1; D might be TRBD1 (5 bases). Between the trimmed V and J ends, which lost 2 bases and 9 bases, there was a span of 20 bases. The CDR3 extends over 16 amino acids. CDR1 and CDR2 from the germline V gene are SEHNR and FQNEAQ (reference sequence).

This chain uses TRBV21-1 with TRBJ1-6; the table's D call, TRBD1, has no DNA check behind it. TRBV21-1 is a listed pseudogene. The CDR3 totals 17 residues. CDR3 in DNA: TGTGCCAGCAGCAAAGGCCTGACAGGGGGGAATAATTCACCCCTCCACTTT. It codes for CASSKGLTGGNNSPLHF.

This clone is a singleton in its sample. Other DNA sequences in the sample encode the same CDR3. This chain connects TRBV6-5 to TRBJ1-5; weak D call: TRBD1 (5 bases). The ends were cut back, 9 bases at V and 1 base at J, with 10 bases in the middle. The CDR3 spans 13 residues. Germline V lookup: CDR1 MNHEY, CDR2 SVGAGI. The CDR3 region is CASSRQSNQPQHF. The CDR3, as DNA: TGTGCCAGTAGTCGACAGAGCAATCAGCCCCAGCATTTT.

For this clone: Other DNA variants within this sample encode the same CDR3. The chain employs TRBV18 and TRBJ2-7; D call uncertain. Trimming cost V 0 bases and J 1 base, with 4 bases left between them. There are 13 residues in the CDR3. In germline, CDR1 is KGHSH, CDR2 LQKENI. CDR3 DNA sequence: TGTGCCAGCTCACCACCGTCTTCCTACGAGCAGTACTTC. Translated: CASSPPSSYEQYF.

This clone was picked up a small number of times. The chain carries TRBV30 and TRBJ2-5; 8 bases are a match to TRBD1. The CDR3 extends over 16 amino acids. Trimming at V came to 3 bases and at J to 0 bases, leaving 9 bases not matched to a gene. CDR1 is GTSNPN, CDR2 SVGIG, per germline (reference sequence). CDR3 nucleotide sequence: TGTGCCTGGAGGTCCGGACAGGGAGCGTACCAAGAGACCCAGTACTTC. It translates to CAWRSGQGAYQETQYF.

This chain links TRBV9 with TRBJ2-3; TRBD2 matches 10 bases. This CDR3 is 16 amino acids long. The junction had 6 bases not matched to a gene; V was cut back by 2 bases and J by 3 bases. CDR1 and CDR2 from the germline V gene are SGDLS and YYNGEE. CDR3 nucleotide sequence: TGTGCCAGCAGCGTGAGCGGGGGGGCCCGGACAGATACGCAGTATTTT. It codes for CASSVSGGARTDTQYF.

This sequence joins TRBV6-6 and TRBJ1-5; perhaps TRBD1 as D (6 bases). This CDR3 contains 15 residues. V dropped 6 bases and J dropped 0 bases, with 12 bases sitting between them. In germline, CDR1 is MNHNY, CDR2 SVGAGI (reference sequence). For the CDR3, the DNA is TGTGCCAGCAGCCAGGACAGTAATAGCAATCAGCCCCAGCATTTT. Amino acids: CASSQDSNSNQPQHF.

The chain recombines TRBV2 with TRBJ1-4, with D perhaps TRBD1 (6 bases). The CDR3 extends over 14 amino acids. Germline lookup yields CDR1 SNHLY and CDR2 FYNNEI. Between the trimmed V and J ends, which lost 8 bases and 6 bases, there was a span of 16 bases. The CDR3 region has the DNA TGTGCCAGCCAAATTACAGGGAGACATGAAAAACTGTTTTTT. This codes for CASQITGRHEKLFF.

The chain couples TRBV5-1 to TRBJ2-5, with TRBD2 identical over 7 bases. After removal of 0 bases from V and 2 bases from J, the junction contained 1 base not matched to a gene. This CDR3 is built from 14 residues. From germline, CDR1 is SGHRS and CDR2 YFSETQ. The CDR3 sequence: CASSLVRGQETQYF. For the CDR3, the DNA is TGCGCCAGCAGCTTGGTGCGGGGGCAAGAGACCCAGTACTTC.